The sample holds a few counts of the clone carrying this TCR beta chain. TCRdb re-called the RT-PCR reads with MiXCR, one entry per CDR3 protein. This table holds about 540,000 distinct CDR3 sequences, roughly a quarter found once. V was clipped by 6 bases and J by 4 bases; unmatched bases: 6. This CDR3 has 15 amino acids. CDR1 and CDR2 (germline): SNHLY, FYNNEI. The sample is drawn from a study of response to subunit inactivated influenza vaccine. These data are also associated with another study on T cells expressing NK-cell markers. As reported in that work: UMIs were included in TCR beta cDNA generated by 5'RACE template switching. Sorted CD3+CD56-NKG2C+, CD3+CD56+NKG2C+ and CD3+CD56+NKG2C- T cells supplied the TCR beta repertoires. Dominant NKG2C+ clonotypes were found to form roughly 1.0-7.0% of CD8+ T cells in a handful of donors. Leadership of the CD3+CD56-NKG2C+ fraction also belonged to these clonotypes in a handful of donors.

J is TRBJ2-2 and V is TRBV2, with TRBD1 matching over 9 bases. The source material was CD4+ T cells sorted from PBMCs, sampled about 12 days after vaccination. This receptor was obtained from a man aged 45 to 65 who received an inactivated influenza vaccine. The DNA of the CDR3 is TGTGCCAGCAGCGGGGACAGGGTACTCACCGGGGAGCTGTTTTTT. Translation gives CASSGDRVLTGELFF.